The 12 T cell receptor beta chains presented below share a single source sample, sequenced in a study of shared clonotypes between healthy human individuals. Sequencing was performed with immunoSEQ multiplex PCR; in TCRdb, only in-frame clones are kept and a portion is missing. The top ten hold roughly 13% of the sample, which has over 400,000 clones, roughly 80% seen once. The specimen sequenced was PBMCs. Receptors were obtained from a woman aged 35 to 49 in good health. Some clones in this sample may be carry-over from other donors' samples.

This chain uses TRBV4-3 with TRBJ1-2, with TRBD1 identical over 10 bases. CDR3 length: 18 residues. Germline loops: CDR1 LGHNA, CDR2 YSLEER. Losses at the gene ends were 2 bases for V and 6 bases for J; bases not matched to a gene: 15. CDR3 in amino acids: CASSQSLHWDRGPDGYTF. CDR3 nucleotide sequence: TGCGCCAGCAGCCAATCGCTACATTGGGACAGGGGCCCTGATGGCTACACCTTC.

This clone came up a few times. A far larger clone differs by one base, so this is likely a read error. Other nucleotide sequences from this sample produce the same CDR3. The CDR3 sequence: CASSSRDPPSEFEQYF. The CDR3 nucleotides are TGTGCCAGCAGTTCCAGGGACCCTCCCTCCGAGTTCGAGCAGTACTTC. The chain has TRBV28 and TRBJ2-7, with D perhaps given as TRBD1 or TRBD2 (5 bases each). The V and J ends lost 4 bases and 6 bases respectively, with 22 bases between them. This CDR3 contains 16 residues. Germline values: CDR1 MDHEN, CDR2 SYDVKM.

The rearrangement links TRBV6-5 to TRBJ2-2; D gene unclear. The ends were cut back, 2 bases at V and 6 bases at J, with 7 bases in the middle. This CDR3 comprises 13 residues. The germline gives CDR1 MNHEY, CDR2 SVGAGI. This CDR3 is CASSYGKAGELFF. Here the CDR3 DNA reads TGTGCCAGCAGTTACGGGAAGGCCGGGGAGCTGTTTTTT.

This clone was seen a handful of times. The chain links TRBV9 to TRBJ2-2; no clear D gene. Germline V gene sequence: CDR1 SGDLS, CDR2 YYNGEE. The CDR3 length is 15 residues. V dropped 4 bases and J dropped 7 bases, with 17 bases sitting between them. The CDR3, as DNA: TGTGCCAGCAGCCCCCAACCCTCGTACGGCGGGGAGCTGTTTTTT. Translated, it gives CASSPQPSYGGELFF.

The J gene is TRBJ1-5, the V gene TRBV11-2; 11 bases fit TRBD1. The CDR3 has 17 amino acids. V was clipped by 1 base and J by 6 bases; unmatched bases: 8. Germline values: CDR1 SGHAT, CDR2 FQNNGV. The CDR3 DNA is TGTGCCAGCAGCTTAGCGTTGTGGACAGGGGGCTCTCAGCCCCAGCATTTT. This encodes CASSLALWTGGSQPQHF.

Concerning this clone: A far larger clone lies a single base away; this is likely a read error. The chain links TRBV11-1 to TRBJ2-5, with D possibly matching TRBD2 (6 bases). Germline V gene lookup returns CDR1 SGHAT and CDR2 FQDESV (reference sequence). The CDR3 extends over 15 amino acids. V lost 5 bases and J 5 bases, leaving 18 bases between the germline ends. The CDR3 here is CASSATSWTFETQYF. The DNA of the CDR3 is TGTGCCAGCAGCGCCACTAGCTGGACGTTTGAGACCCAGTACTTC.

The chain employs TRBV18 and TRBJ1-3; no reliable D call. CDR3 length: 15 residues. Germline lookup yields CDR1 KGHSH and CDR2 LQKENI. The V gene lost 3 bases and the J gene lost 0 bases, with 9 bases spanning the gap. CDR3 nucleotide sequence: TGTGCCAGCTCACCCCTAGGTGTCTCTGGAAACACCATATATTTT. Translation gives CASSPLGVSGNTIYF.

This chain links TRBV5-4 with TRBJ2-1, with TRBD2 matching over 8 bases. The CDR3 runs to 18 residues. Trimming removed 4 bases from V and 0 bases from J; junction bases left unmatched: 12. In germline, CDR1 is SGHNT, CDR2 YYREEE (reference sequence). The CDR3 reads CASSPRGGTSSSYNEQFF. CDR3 nucleotide sequence: TGTGCCAGCAGCCCCCGGGGGGGGACCTCGAGCTCCTACAATGAGCAGTTCTTC.

This sequence joins TRBV27 and TRBJ2-1; 15 positions agree with TRBD2. This CDR3 region has 15 residues. The V gene's germline CDR1 is MNHEY and CDR2 SMNVEV (reference sequence). The V and J ends lost 3 bases and 8 bases, in that order; junction bases with no gene match: 2. The CDR3 DNA sequence: TGTGCCAGCAGTTTTAGGACTAGCGGGAGGGATGAGCAGTTCTTC. It specifies CASSFRTSGRDEQFF.

This clone was counted many times. Other DNA sequences in the sample encode the same CDR3. The chain links TRBV28 to TRBJ2-7, with D uncertain. Germline V lookup: CDR1 MDHEN, CDR2 SYDVKM. The CDR3 has 13 amino acids. V was trimmed by 6 bases and J by 0 bases, leaving 9 bases between them. CDR3 protein: CASRDVLSYEQYF. The CDR3 nucleotides read TGTGCCAGCAGGGACGTCCTCTCCTACGAGCAGTACTTC.

In regard to this clone: This likely reflects a read error, since a far larger clone is one base away. This rearrangement joins TRBV6-5 to TRBJ1-2; possible D gene TRBD1, 6 bases. V dropped 0 bases and J dropped 9 bases, with 14 bases sitting between them. The CDR3 loop spans 14 amino acids. Germline V gene data show CDR1 as MNHEY and CDR2 as SVGAGI. CDR3 protein: CASSYSSGVRCYTF. CDR3 bases: TGTGCCAGCAGTTACTCATCAGGGGTACGTTGCTACACCTTC.

This clone appeared once. The genes are TRBV6-1 and TRBJ1-2, with D perhaps TRBD1 (6 bases). Germline CDR1 is MNHNS and CDR2 is SASEGT. The CDR3 is made up of 15 amino acids. Deletions cut 2 bases from V and 4 bases from J, with 14 bases between. The CDR3 DNA is TGTGCCAGCAGTGAAACCTCGGGGGCTGCCTATGGCTACACCTTC. Encoded protein: CASSETSGAAYGYTF.